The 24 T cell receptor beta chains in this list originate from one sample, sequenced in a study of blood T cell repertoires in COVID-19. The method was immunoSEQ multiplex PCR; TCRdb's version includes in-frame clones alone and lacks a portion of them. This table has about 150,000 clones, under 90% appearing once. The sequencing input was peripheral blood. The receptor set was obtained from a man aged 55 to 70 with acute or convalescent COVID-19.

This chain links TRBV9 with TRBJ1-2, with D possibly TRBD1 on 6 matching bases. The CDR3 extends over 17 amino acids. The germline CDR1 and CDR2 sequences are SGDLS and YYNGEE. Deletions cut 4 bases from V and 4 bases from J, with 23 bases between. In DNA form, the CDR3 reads TGTGCCAGCAGCTCCCGGGACACCACACTTAGGGGCTATGGCTACACCTTC. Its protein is CASSSRDTTLRGYGYTF.

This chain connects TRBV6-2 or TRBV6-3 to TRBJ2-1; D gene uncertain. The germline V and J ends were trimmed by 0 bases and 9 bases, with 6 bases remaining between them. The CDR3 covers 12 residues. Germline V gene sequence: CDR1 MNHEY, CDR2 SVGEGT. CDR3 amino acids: CASSYSFLEQFF. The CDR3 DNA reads TGTGCCAGCAGTTACTCTTTCCTTGAGCAGTTCTTC.

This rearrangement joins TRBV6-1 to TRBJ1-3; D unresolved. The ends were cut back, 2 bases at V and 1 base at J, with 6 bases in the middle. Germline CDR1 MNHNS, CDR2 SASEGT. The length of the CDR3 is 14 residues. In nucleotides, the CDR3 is TGTGCCAGCAGTGAAATGTATTCTGGAAACACCATATATTTT. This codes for CASSEMYSGNTIYF.

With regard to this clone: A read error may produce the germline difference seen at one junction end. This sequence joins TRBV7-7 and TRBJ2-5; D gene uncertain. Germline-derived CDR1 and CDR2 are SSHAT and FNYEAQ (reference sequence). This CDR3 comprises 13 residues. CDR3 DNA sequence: TGTGCTAGCAGCTTCTCCTCCCAAGAGACCCAGTACTTC. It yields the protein CASSFSSQETQYF. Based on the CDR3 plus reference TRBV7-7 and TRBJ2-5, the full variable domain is GAGVSQSPRYKVTKRGQDVTLRCDPISSHATLYWYQQALGQGPEFLTYFNYEAQPDKSGLPSDRFSAERPEGSISTLTIQRTEQRDSAMYRCASSFSSQETQYFGPGTRLLVL.

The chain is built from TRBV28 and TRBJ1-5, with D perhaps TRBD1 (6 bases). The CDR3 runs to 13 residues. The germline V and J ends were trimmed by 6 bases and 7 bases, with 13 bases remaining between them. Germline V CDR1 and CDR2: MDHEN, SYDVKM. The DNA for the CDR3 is TGTGCCAGCAGCCGCGGACAGACGCAGCCCCAGCATTTT. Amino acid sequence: CASSRGQTQPQHF.

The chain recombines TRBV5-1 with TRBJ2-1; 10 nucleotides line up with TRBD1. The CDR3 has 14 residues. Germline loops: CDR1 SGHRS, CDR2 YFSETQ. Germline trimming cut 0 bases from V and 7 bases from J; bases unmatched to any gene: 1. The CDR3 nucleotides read TGCGCCAGCAGCTTGGGACAGGGGGCGAATGAGCAGTTCTTC. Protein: CASSLGQGANEQFF.

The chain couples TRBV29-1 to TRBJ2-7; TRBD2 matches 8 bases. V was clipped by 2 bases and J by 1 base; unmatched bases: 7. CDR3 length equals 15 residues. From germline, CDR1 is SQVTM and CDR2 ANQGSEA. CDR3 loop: CSVETPSGSSYEQYF. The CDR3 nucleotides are TGCAGCGTTGAAACCCCCAGCGGGAGTTCCTACGAGCAGTACTTC.

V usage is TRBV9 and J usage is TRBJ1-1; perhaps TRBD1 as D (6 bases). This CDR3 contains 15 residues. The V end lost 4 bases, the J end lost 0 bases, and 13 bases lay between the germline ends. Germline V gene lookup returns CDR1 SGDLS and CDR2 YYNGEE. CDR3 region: CASSPAGVLNTEAFF. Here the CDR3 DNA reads TGTGCCAGCAGCCCGGCAGGGGTCTTGAACACTGAAGCTTTCTTT.

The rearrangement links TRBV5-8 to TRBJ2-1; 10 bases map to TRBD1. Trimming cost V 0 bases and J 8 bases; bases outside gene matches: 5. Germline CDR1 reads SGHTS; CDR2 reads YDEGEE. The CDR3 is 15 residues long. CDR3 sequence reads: CASSLVTGGFDEQFF. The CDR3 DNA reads TGTGCCAGCAGCTTGGTGACAGGGGGCTTCGATGAGCAGTTCTTC.

CDR3 loop: CASGSGGTGETQYF. The CDR3 nucleotides read TGTGCTAGTGGTTCCGGGGGGACTGGGGAGACCCAGTACTTC. This chain connects TRBV12-5 to TRBJ2-5; 7 bases are shared with TRBD2. CDR1 and CDR2 from the germline V gene are LGHNT and FRNRAP. V shed 4 bases, J shed 5 bases, and the junction held 7 bases outside the gene matches. The CDR3 is 14 residues long. Using reference TRBV12-5 and TRBJ2-5 for the parts outside the CDR3, the full variable domain is DARVTQTPRHKVTEMGQEVTMRCQPILGHNTVFWYRQTMMQGLELLAYFRNRAPLDDSGMPKDRFSAEMPDATLATLKIQPSEPRDSAVYFCASGSGGTGETQYFGPGTRLLVL.

The CDR3: CASSPASGIQGEQYF. Here the CDR3 DNA reads TGTGCCAGCTCACCGGCTAGCGGCATCCAAGGCGAGCAGTACTTC. The rearrangement links TRBV18 to TRBJ2-7; 7 bases match TRBD2. The V segment lost 3 bases and the J segment 6 bases; nucleotides outside the gene matches: 11. CDR1 and CDR2 (germline): KGHSH, LQKENI. The CDR3 contains 15 residues.

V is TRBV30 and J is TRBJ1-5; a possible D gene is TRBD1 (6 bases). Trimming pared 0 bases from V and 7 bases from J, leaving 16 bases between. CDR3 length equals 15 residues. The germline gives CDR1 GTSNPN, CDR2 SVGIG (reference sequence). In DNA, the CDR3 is TGTGCCTGGAGTGTAATAGAGGGGGTCGGACAGCCCCAGCATTTT. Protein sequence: CAWSVIEGVGQPQHF.

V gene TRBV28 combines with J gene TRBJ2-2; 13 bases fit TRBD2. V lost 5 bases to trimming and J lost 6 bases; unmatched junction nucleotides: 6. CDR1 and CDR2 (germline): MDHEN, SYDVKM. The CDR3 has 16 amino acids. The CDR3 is CASSRPGLAGSGELFF. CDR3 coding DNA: TGTGCCAGCAGTCGCCCGGGACTAGCGGGGTCCGGGGAGCTGTTTTTT.

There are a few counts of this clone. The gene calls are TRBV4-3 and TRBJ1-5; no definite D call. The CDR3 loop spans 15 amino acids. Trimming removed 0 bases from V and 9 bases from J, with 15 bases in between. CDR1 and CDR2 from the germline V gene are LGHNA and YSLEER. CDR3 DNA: TGCGCCAGCAGCCAAGATGTTGCGGGTGATCGGCCCCAGCATTTT. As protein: CASSQDVAGDRPQHF.

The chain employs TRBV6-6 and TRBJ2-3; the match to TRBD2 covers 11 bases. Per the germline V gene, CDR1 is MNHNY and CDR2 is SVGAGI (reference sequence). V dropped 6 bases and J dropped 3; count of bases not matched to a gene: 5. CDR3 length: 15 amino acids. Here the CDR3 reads CASSSVAGGTDTQYF. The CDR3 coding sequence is TGTGCCAGCAGCTCGGTAGCGGGGGGGACAGATACGCAGTATTTT.

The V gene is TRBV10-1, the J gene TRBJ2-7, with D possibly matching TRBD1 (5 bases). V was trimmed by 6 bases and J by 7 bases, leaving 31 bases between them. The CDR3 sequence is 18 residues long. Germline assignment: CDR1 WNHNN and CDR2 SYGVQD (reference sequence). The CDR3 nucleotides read TGCGCCAGCAGGGATGGTGGTGGGGCACCGGTTCCTTCGAGGGAGCAGTACTTC. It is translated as CASRDGGGAPVPSREQYF.

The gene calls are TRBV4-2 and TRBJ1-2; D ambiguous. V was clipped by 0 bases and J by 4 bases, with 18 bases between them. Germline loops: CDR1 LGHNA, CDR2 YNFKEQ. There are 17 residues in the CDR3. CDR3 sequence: CASSQEIDPHQRYGYTF. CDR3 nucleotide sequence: TGTGCCAGCAGCCAAGAGATTGATCCACACCAACGCTATGGCTACACCTTC.

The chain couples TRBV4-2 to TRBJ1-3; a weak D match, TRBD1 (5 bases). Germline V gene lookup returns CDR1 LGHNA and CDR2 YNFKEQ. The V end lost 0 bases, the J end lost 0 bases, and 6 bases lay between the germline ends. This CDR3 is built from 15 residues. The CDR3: CASSQDTGSGNTIYF. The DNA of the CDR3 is TGTGCCAGCAGCCAAGATACAGGCTCTGGAAACACCATATATTTT.

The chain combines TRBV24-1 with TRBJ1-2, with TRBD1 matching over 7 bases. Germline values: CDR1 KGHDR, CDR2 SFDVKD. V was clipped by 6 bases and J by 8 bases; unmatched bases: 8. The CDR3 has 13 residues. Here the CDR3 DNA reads TGTGCCACCAGTAGTACAGGGGAGATGGGCTACACCTTC. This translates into CATSSTGEMGYTF.

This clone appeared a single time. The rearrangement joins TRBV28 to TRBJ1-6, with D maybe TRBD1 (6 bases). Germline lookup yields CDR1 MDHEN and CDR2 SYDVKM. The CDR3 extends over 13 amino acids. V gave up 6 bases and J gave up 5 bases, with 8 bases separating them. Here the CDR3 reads CASRDRHNSPLHF. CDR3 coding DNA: TGTGCCAGCAGGGACAGACATAATTCACCCCTCCACTTT.

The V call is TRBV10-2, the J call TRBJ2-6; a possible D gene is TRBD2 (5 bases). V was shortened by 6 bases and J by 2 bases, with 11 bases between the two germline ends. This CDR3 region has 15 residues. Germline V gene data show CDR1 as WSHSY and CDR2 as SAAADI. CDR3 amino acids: CASRVGGAGANVLTF. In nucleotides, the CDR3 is TGCGCCAGCAGGGTCGGAGGCGCTGGGGCCAACGTCCTGACTTTC.

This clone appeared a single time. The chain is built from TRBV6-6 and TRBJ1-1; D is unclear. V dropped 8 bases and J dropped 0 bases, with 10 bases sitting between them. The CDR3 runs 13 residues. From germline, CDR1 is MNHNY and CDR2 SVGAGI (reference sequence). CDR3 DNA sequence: TGTGCCAGCTCCTGGGAGGTGAACACTGAAGCTTTCTTT. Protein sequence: CASSWEVNTEAFF.

The CDR3 DNA is TGTGCCAGCTCACCACGGACAGGGGTTGGACTGAACACTGAAGCTTTCTTT. Amino acid sequence: CASSPRTGVGLNTEAFF. V is TRBV18 and J is TRBJ1-1, with 9 bases aligning to TRBD1. This CDR3 contains 17 residues. CDR1 and CDR2 (germline): KGHSH, LQKENI. The V segment lost 1 base and the J segment 0 bases; nucleotides outside the gene matches: 6.

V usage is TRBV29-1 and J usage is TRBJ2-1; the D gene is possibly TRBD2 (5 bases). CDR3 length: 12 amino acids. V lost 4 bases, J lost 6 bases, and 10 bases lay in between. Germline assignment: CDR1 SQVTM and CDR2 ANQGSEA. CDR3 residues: CSVVRGSNEQFF. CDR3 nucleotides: TGCAGCGTTGTTCGGGGTTCCAATGAGCAGTTCTTC.